This is a list of T cell receptor beta chains from one sample in a study of cytomegalovirus exposure and HLA in healthy donors. The repertoire was sequenced with immunoSEQ multiplex PCR; TCRdb's copy has only in-frame clones and lacks some. The sample lists over 85,000 clones; less than 8% were seen once. Sequenced material: PBMCs. The receptors here all came from a man aged 50 or older in good health and CMV-seronegative. CDR3s include the opening cysteine and the closing phenylalanine or tryptophan. The D gene is left open where the match is weak. Expanded clones are given a class, and other clones once, few, many or no size at all.

cdr3_aa: CASSSGTVNTGELFF
cdr3_nt: TGTGCCAGCAGCTCCGGGACAGTGAACACCGGGGAGCTGTTTTTT
j_call: TRBJ2-2
d_call: TRBD1
clone_size: .
v_call: TRBV5-5

cdr3_aa: CASSPAGWTEAFF
cdr3_nt: TGTGCCAGCAGCCCGGCAGGATGGACTGAAGCTTTCTTT
j_call: TRBJ1-1
d_call: .
clone_size: .
v_call: TRBV14

cdr3_aa: CASSPGGNVAETQYF
cdr3_nt: TGTGCCAGCTCACCCGGGGGGAATGTCGCCGAGACCCAGTACTTC
j_call: TRBJ2-5
d_call: TRBD2
clone_size: .
v_call: TRBV18

cdr3_aa: CASRNPSGGADGELFF
cdr3_nt: TGTGCCAGCAGAAACCCTAGCGGGGGGGCGGACGGGGAGCTGTTTTTT
j_call: TRBJ2-2
d_call: TRBD2
clone_size: few
v_call: TRBV5-4

cdr3_aa: CASSQRAGSNQPQHF
cdr3_nt: TGTGCCAGCAGCCAAAGGGCAGGGTCTAATCAGCCCCAGCATTTT
j_call: TRBJ1-5
d_call: .
clone_size: .
v_call: TRBV6-5

cdr3_aa: CASTSDRTNTEAFF
cdr3_nt: TGTGCCAGCACTTCGGACAGAACGAACACTGAAGCTTTCTTT
j_call: TRBJ1-1
d_call: .
clone_size: few
v_call: TRBV27

cdr3_aa: CASSEGRSQPQHF
cdr3_nt: TGCGCCAGCAGTGAGGGTAGGAGTCAGCCCCAGCATTTT
j_call: TRBJ1-5
d_call: .
clone_size: .
v_call: TRBV10-2

cdr3_aa: CASRAGTGLGEAFF
cdr3_nt: TGTGCCAGCAGAGCGGGGACAGGCCTAGGTGAAGCTTTCTTT
j_call: TRBJ1-1
d_call: TRBD1
clone_size: few
v_call: TRBV11-2

cdr3_aa: CASSPISRGEQYF
cdr3_nt: TGTGCCAGCAGCCCTATTAGCAGGGGCGAGCAGTACTTC
j_call: TRBJ2-7
d_call: .
clone_size: few
v_call: TRBV7-2

cdr3_aa: CSVSGDKVTYEQYF
cdr3_nt: TGCAGCGTTTCCGGGGACAAGGTCACCTACGAGCAGTACTTC
j_call: TRBJ2-7
d_call: .
clone_size: few
v_call: TRBV29-1

cdr3_aa: CASSLLSGGGEDTQYF
cdr3_nt: TGTGCCAGCAGTCTTCTGAGCGGGGGGGGCGAAGATACGCAGTATTTT
j_call: TRBJ2-3
d_call: TRBD2
clone_size: few
v_call: TRBV6-4

cdr3_aa: CASTYPNGNEQFF
cdr3_nt: TGTGCCAGCACGTATCCGAACGGCAATGAGCAGTTCTTC
j_call: TRBJ2-1
d_call: .
clone_size: few
v_call: TRBV28

cdr3_aa: CASSGRTGGNEQFF
cdr3_nt: TGTGCCAGCAGCGGCCGGACAGGGGGCAATGAGCAGTTCTTC
j_call: TRBJ2-1
d_call: TRBD1
clone_size: few
v_call: TRBV11-2

cdr3_aa: CASSRDFQGSQGYGYTF
cdr3_nt: TGCGCCAGCAGCCGAGACTTTCAGGGGAGTCAGGGGTATGGCTACACCTTC
j_call: TRBJ1-2
d_call: .
clone_size: .
v_call: TRBV4-1

cdr3_aa: CASSFPTSGPSYEQYF
cdr3_nt: TGTGCCAGCAGTTTCCCGACTAGCGGCCCGTCCTACGAGCAGTACTTC
j_call: TRBJ2-7
d_call: TRBD2
clone_size: .
v_call: TRBV28

cdr3_aa: CASRPLAGTETQYF
cdr3_nt: TGTGCCAGCAGACCACTAGCGGGGACAGAGACCCAGTACTTC
j_call: TRBJ2-5
d_call: TRBD2
clone_size: few
v_call: TRBV2

cdr3_aa: CASSWNGGRQETQYF
cdr3_nt: TGTGCCAGCAGCTGGAACGGGGGGAGACAAGAGACCCAGTACTTC
j_call: TRBJ2-5
d_call: TRBD2
clone_size: few
v_call: TRBV11-2

cdr3_aa: CASSQDERHPNYGYTF
cdr3_nt: TGTGCCAGCAGCCAAGATGAGAGACACCCGAACTATGGCTACACCTTC
j_call: TRBJ1-2
d_call: .
clone_size: few
v_call: TRBV4-2

cdr3_aa: CASFGGQGDTDTQYF
cdr3_nt: TGCGCCAGCTTTGGAGGACAGGGAGACACAGATACGCAGTATTTT
j_call: TRBJ2-3
d_call: TRBD1
clone_size: few
v_call: TRBV5-1

cdr3_aa: CAWSVDSSYNSPLHF
cdr3_nt: TGTGCCTGGAGTGTTGACAGCTCCTATAATTCACCCCTCCACTTT
j_call: TRBJ1-6
d_call: .
clone_size: few
v_call: TRBV30

cdr3_aa: CASSFDPSGAFF
cdr3_nt: TGTGCCAGCAGCTTCGACCCCTCGGGAGCTTTCTTT
j_call: TRBJ1-1
d_call: .
clone_size: .
v_call: TRBV5-8

cdr3_aa: CASSLTGSDGELFF
cdr3_nt: TGTGCCAGCAGTCTAACAGGGTCAGACGGGGAGCTGTTTTTT
j_call: TRBJ2-2
d_call: .
clone_size: few
v_call: TRBV28

cdr3_aa: CASSPGQVFYGYTF
cdr3_nt: TGTGCCAGCTCACCCGGACAGGTTTTCTATGGCTACACCTTC
j_call: TRBJ1-2
d_call: TRBD1
clone_size: few
v_call: TRBV18

cdr3_aa: CASSVNSYNTGELFF
cdr3_nt: TGTGCCAGCAGCGTAAACAGTTATAACACCGGGGAGCTGTTTTTT
j_call: TRBJ2-2
d_call: .
clone_size: .
v_call: TRBV9

cdr3_aa: CASSQGQGIHNEQFF
cdr3_nt: TGCGCCAGCAGCCAAGGACAGGGGATCCACAATGAGCAGTTCTTC
j_call: TRBJ2-1
d_call: TRBD1
clone_size: .
v_call: TRBV4-3

cdr3_aa: CASSFLWRSSNTEAFF
cdr3_nt: TGTGCCAGCAGCTTCTTATGGAGGAGCTCGAACACTGAAGCTTTCTTT
j_call: TRBJ1-1
d_call: .
clone_size: few
v_call: TRBV11-2

cdr3_aa: CASSGGWGTGANVLTF
cdr3_nt: TGTGCCAGCAGCGGGGGGTGGGGAACTGGGGCCAACGTCCTGACTTTC
j_call: TRBJ2-6
d_call: .
clone_size: .
v_call: TRBV5-6

cdr3_aa: CAWGTGNF
cdr3_nt: .
j_call: TRBJ2-7
d_call: .
clone_size: few
v_call: TRBV30

cdr3_aa: CASGRPGGLEQYF
cdr3_nt: TGTGCCAGCGGGAGGCCCGGGGGTCTCGAGCAGTACTTC
j_call: TRBJ2-7
d_call: .
clone_size: few
v_call: TRBV28

cdr3_aa: CASSLREISNTEAFF
cdr3_nt: TGTGCCAGCAGTTTACGCGAGATATCGAACACTGAAGCTTTCTTT
j_call: TRBJ1-1
d_call: .
clone_size: few
v_call: TRBV27

cdr3_aa: CASNPQPGQANEKLFF
cdr3_nt: TGTGCCAGCAACCCGCAACCGGGACAGGCTAATGAAAAACTGTTTTTT
j_call: TRBJ1-4
d_call: TRBD1
clone_size: .
v_call: TRBV28

cdr3_aa: CASSWDRSVNQPQHF
cdr3_nt: TGTGCCAGCAGTTGGGACAGGTCGGTCAATCAGCCCCAGCATTTT
j_call: TRBJ1-5
d_call: TRBD1
clone_size: .
v_call: TRBV6-1

cdr3_aa: CASSPSGGATDEQFF
cdr3_nt: TGTGCCAGCAGCCCCAGCGGGGGGGCCACAGATGAGCAGTTCTTC
j_call: TRBJ2-1
d_call: TRBD2
clone_size: .
v_call: TRBV7-9